This T cell receptor beta chain originates from a study of spatial heterogeneity in lung cancer. A distinct unique molecular identifier was carried by each TCR cDNA molecule. TCRdb re-derived calls from the 5' RACE reads in MiXCR, one entry per CDR3 protein. The profile shows roughly 25,000 distinct CDR3 sequences, 7% of them singletons. Time point of the sample: sample taken at primary tumor resection. Many counts were recorded for this clonotype. Its cognate antigen is unknown. This CDR3 is built from 17 residues. Per the germline V gene, CDR1 is DFQATT and CDR2 is SNEGSKA (reference sequence). The V end lost 3 bases, the J end lost 0 bases, and 18 bases lay between the germline ends. Study-wide findings and caveats: Tumor TCRs that were ubiquitous and expanded showed up in blood more at resection than follow-up.

The sample was PBMCs, taken at surgery. The V call is TRBV20-1, the J call TRBJ1-3; no clear D. This clonotype was sampled from a male donor with early-stage non-small cell lung cancer. In nucleotides, the CDR3 is TGCAGTGCTAGTTCGGCGGACGCCGGGCTCTCTGGAAACACCATATATTTT. This translates into CSASSADAGLSGNTIYF.